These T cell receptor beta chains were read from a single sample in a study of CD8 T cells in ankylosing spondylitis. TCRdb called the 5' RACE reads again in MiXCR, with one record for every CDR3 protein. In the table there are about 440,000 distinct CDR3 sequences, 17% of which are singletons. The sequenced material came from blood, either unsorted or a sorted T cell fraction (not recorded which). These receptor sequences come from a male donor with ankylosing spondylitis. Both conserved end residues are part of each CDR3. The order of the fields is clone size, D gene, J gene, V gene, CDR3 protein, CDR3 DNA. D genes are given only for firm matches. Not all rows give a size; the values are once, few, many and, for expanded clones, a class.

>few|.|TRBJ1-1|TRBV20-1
CSARVSYRADGAEAFF
TGCAGTGCTAGAGTCTCCTACCGGGCTGACGGGGCTGAAGCTTTCTTT
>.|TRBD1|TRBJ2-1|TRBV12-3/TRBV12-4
CASRRGQGEIYNEQFF
TGTGCCAGCAGAAGGGGACAGGGGGAGATCTACAATGAGCAGTTCTTC
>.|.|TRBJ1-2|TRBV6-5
CASSYGASGGGYTF
TGTGCCAGCAGTTACGGGGCCAGCGGTGGGGGCTACACCTTC
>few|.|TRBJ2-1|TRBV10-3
CAISESKGSGNEQFF
TGTGCCATCAGTGAGTCGAAGGGGTCGGGCAATGAGCAGTTCTTC
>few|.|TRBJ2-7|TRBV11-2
CASSLGGAPREQYF
TGTGCCAGCAGCTTAGGCGGGGCGCCCCGCGAGCAGTACTTC
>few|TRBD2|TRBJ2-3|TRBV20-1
CSANGGGAPDTQYF
TGCAGTGCTAATGGCGGGGGGGCCCCGGATACGCAGTATTTT
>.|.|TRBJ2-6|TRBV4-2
CASSQVLGHSGANVLTF
TGTGCCAGCAGCCAAGTCCTCGGGCACTCTGGGGCCAACGTCCTGACTTTC
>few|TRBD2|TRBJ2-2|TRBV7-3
CASSLSGTSGGSGELFF
TGTGCCAGCAGCCTGTCCGGGACTAGCGGGGGGTCCGGGGAGCTGTTTTTT
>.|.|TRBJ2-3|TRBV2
CASSGPDGDTQYF
TGTGCCAGCAGTGGGCCGGACGGAGATACGCAGTATTTT
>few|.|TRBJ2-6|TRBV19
CASGRGGAGANVLTF
TGTGCCAGTGGAAGGGGGGGAGCTGGGGCCAACGTCCTGACTTTC
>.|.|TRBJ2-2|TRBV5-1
CASRWTSQGRTGELFF
TGCGCCAGCAGATGGACTTCTCAGGGGAGAACCGGGGAGCTGTTTTTT
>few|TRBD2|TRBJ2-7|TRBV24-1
CATSDPISGDSYEQYF
TGTGCCACCAGTGACCCTATTAGCGGGGACTCCTACGAGCAGTACTTC
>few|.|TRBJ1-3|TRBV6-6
CASSYLGGNTIYF
TGTGCCAGCAGTTATTTGGGTGGAAACACCATATATTTT
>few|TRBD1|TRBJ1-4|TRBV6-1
CAPPRPTGDDEKLFF
TGTGCCCCTCCGAGGCCAACAGGGGACGACGAAAAACTGTTTTTT
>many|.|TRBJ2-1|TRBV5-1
CASSPEGGLRQFF
TGCGCCAGCAGCCCGGAAGGGGGATTAAGGCAGTTCTTC
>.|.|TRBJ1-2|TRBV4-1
CASSQDPQGSPIYGYTF
TGCGCCAGCAGCCAAGACCCGCAGGGGTCCCCGATCTATGGCTACACCTTC
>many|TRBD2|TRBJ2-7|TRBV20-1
CSARDSSSGTYEQYF
TGCAGTGCTAGAGATTCGTCTAGCGGGACCTACGAGCAGTACTTC
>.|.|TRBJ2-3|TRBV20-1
CSASRGIGTDTQYF
TGCAGTGCCAGCCGGGGGATCGGCACAGATACGCAGTATTTT
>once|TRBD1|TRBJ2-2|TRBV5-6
CASSQQGTTNTGELFF
TGTGCCAGCAGCCAACAGGGGACAACAAACACCGGGGAGCTGTTTTTT
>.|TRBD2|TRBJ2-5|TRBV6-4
CASFGRLAGNQETQYF
TGTGCCAGCTTTGGAAGACTAGCGGGAAACCAAGAGACCCAGTACTTC
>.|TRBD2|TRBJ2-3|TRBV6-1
CASSEGRLAGVGTDTQYF
TGTGCCAGCAGTGAAGGGAGACTAGCGGGAGTAGGAACAGATACGCAGTATTTT